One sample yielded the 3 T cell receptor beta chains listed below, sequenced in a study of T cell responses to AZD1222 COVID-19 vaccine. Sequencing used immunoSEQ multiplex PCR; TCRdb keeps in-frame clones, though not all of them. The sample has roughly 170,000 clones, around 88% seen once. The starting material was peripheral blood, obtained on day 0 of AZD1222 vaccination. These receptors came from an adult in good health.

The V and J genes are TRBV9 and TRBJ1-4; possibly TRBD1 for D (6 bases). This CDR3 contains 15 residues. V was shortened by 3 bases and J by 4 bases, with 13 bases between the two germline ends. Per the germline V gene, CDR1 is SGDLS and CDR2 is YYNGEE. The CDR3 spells CASSAAGQHNEKLFF. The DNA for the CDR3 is TGTGCCAGCAGCGCCGCCGGACAGCATAATGAAAAACTGTTTTTT. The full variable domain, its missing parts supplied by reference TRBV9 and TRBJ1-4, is DSGVTQTPKHLITATGQRVTLRCSPRSGDLSVYWYQQSLDQGLQFLIQYYNGEERAKGNILERFSAQQFPDLHSELNLSSLELGDSALYFCASSAAGQHNEKLFFGSGTQLSVL.

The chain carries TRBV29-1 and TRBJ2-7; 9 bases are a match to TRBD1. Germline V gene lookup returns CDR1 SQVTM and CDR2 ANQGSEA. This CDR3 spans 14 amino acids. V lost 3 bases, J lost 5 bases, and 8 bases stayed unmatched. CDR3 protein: CSVDRGQGRNEQYF. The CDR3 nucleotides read TGCAGCGTTGACAGAGGACAGGGGAGAAACGAGCAGTACTTC.

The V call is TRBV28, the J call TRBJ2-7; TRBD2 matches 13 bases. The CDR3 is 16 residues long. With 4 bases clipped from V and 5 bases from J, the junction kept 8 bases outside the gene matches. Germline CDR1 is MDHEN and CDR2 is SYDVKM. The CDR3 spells CASSSQGLAGKNEQYF. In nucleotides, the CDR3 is TGTGCCAGCAGTTCCCAGGGACTAGCGGGGAAGAACGAGCAGTACTTC.